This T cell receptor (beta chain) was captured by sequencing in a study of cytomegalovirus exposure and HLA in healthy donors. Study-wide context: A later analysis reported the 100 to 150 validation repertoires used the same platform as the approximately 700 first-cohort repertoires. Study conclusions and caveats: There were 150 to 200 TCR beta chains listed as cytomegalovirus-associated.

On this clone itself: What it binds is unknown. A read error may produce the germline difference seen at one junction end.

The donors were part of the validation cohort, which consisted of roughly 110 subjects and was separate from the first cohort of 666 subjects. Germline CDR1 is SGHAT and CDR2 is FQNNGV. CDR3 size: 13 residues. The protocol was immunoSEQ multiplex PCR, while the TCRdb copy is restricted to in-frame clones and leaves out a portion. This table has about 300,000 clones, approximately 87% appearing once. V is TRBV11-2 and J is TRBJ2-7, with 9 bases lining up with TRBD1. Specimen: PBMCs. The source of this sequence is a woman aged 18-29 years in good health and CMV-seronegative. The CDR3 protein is CASSLWGRTGADF. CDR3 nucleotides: TGTGCCAGCAGCTTGTGGGGGAGGACAGGGGCGGACTTC.